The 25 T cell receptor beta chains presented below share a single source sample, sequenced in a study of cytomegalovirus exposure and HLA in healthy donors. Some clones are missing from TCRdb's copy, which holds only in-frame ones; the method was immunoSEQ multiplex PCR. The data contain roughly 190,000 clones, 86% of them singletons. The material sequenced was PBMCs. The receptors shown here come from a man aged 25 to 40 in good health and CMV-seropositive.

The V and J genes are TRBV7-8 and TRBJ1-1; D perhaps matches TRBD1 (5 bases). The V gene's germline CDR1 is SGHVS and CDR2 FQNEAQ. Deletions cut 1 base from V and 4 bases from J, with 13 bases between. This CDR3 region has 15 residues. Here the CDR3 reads CASSLEAGFGTEAFF. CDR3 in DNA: TGTGCCAGCAGCTTAGAAGCAGGGTTTGGCACTGAAGCTTTCTTT.

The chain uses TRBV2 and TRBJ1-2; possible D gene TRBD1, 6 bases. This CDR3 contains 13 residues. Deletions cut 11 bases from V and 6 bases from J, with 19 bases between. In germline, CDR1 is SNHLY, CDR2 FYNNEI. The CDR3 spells CAGGRQGIDGYTF. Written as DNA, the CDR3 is TGTGCCGGGGGCCGTCAGGGGATCGATGGCTACACCTTC.

CDR3 bases: TGCGCCAGCAGTGGAGGAGGGGGCTATACTGAAGCTTTCTTT. As protein: CASSGGGGYTEAFF. This chain joins TRBV5-1 and TRBJ1-1; 7 nucleotides match TRBD1. CDR1 is SGHRS, CDR2 YFSETQ, per germline. The CDR3 totals 14 residues. The trim removed 5 bases at V and 5 bases at J, leaving 9 bases unmatched.

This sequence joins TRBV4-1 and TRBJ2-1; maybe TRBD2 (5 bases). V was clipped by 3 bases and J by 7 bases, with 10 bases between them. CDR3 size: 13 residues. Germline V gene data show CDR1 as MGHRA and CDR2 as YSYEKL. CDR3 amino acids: CASSHISGNEQFF. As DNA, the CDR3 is TGCGCCAGCAGCCATATCTCGGGGAATGAGCAGTTCTTC.

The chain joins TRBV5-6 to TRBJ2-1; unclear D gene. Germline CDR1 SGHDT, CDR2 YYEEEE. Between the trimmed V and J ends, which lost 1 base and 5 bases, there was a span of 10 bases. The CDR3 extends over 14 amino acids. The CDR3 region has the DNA TGTGCCAGCAGCTTGATCTCTGTCCACAATGAGCAGTTCTTC. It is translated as CASSLISVHNEQFF.

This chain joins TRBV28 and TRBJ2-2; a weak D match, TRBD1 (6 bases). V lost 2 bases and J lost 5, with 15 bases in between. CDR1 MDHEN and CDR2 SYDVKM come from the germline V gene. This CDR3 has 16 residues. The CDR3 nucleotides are TGTGCCAGCAGTTTAGGGTCAGGGGCTGGGACCGGGGAGCTGTTTTTT. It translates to CASSLGSGAGTGELFF.

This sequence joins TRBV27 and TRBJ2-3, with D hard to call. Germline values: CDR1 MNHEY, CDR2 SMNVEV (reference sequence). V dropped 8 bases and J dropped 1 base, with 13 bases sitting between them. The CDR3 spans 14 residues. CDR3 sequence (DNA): TGTGCCAGCGCAGGCCGCTTAGGCACAGATACGCAGTATTTT. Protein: CASAGRLGTDTQYF.

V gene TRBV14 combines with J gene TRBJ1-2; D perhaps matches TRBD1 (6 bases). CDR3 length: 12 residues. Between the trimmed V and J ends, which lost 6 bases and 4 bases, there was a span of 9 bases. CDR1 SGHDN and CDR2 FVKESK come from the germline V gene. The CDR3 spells CASRNRVYGYTF. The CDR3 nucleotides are TGTGCCAGCAGGAACAGGGTCTATGGCTACACCTTC.

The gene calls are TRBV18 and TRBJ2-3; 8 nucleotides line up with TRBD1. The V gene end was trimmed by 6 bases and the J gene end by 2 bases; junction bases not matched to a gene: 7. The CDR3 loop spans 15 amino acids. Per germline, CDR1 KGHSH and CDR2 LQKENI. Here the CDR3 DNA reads TGTGCCAGCTCCCAGACAGGGGTCCTCACAGATACGCAGTATTTT. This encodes CASSQTGVLTDTQYF.

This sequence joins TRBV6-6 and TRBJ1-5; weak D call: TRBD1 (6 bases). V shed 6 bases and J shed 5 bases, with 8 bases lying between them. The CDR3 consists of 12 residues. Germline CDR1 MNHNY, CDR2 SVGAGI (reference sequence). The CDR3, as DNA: TGTGCCAGCAGCCGACAGGATCAGCCCCAGCATTTT. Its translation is CASSRQDQPQHF.

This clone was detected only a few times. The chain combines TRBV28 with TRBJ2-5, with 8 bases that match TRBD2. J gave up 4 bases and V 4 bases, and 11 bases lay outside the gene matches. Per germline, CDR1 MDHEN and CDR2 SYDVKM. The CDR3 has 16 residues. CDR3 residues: CASSYPTGGARETQYF. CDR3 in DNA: TGTGCCAGCAGTTACCCGACCGGGGGGGCCCGAGAGACCCAGTACTTC.

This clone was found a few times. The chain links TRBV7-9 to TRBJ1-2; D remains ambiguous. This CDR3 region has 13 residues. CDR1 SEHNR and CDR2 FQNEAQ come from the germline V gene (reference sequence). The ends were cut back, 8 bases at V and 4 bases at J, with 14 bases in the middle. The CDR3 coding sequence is TGTGCCAGCGTAGATACTCCAGGCTATGGCTACACCTTC. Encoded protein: CASVDTPGYGYTF.

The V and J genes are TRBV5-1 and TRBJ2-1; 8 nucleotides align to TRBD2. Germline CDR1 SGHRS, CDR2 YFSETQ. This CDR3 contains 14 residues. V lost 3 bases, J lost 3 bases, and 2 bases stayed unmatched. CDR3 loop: CASSWGTSYNEQFF. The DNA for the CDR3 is TGCGCCAGCAGCTGGGGGACTAGCTACAATGAGCAGTTCTTC.

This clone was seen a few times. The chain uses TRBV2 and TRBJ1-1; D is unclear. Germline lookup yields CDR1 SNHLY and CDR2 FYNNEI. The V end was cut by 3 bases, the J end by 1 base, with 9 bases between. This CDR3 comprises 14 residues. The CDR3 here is CASSDRAWNTEAFF. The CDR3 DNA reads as TGTGCCAGCAGTGATCGGGCGTGGAACACTGAAGCTTTCTTT. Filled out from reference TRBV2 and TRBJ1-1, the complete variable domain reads EPEVTQTPSHQVTQMGQEVILRCVPISNHLYFYWYRQILGQKVEFLVSFYNNEISEKSEIFDDQFSVERPDGSNFTLKIRSTKLEDSAMYFCASSDRAWNTEAFFGQGTRLTVV.

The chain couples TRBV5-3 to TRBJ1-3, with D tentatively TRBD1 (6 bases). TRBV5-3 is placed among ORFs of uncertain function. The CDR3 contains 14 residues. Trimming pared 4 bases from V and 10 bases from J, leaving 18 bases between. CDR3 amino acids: CARSKDSGAGTIYF. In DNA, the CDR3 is TGTGCCAGAAGCAAGGACAGTGGTGCTGGTACCATATATTTT.

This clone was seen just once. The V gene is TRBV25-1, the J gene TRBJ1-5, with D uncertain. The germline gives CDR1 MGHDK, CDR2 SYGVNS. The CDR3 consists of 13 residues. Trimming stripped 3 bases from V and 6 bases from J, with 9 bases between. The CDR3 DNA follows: TGTGCCAGCAGTGAGGTTGCGGGTCAGCCCCAGCATTTT. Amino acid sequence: CASSEVAGQPQHF.

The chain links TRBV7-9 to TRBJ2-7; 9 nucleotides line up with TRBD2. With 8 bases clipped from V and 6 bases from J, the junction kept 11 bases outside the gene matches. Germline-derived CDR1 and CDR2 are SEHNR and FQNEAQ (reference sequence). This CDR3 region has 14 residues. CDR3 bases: TGTGCCAGCGTCCGGGGCGGGAGGGCTCCCGAGCAGTACTTC. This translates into CASVRGGRAPEQYF.

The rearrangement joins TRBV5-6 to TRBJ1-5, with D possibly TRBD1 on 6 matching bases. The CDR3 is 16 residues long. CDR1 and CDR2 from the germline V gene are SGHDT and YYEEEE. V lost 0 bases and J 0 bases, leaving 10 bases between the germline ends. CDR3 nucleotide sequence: TGTGCCAGCAGCTTGGCCAGGGGAATTAGCAATCAGCCCCAGCATTTT. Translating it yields CASSLARGISNQPQHF.

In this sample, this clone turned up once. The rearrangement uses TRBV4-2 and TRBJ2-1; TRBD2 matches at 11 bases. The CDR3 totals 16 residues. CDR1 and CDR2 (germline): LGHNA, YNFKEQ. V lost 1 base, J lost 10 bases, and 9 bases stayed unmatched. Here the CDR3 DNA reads TGTGCCAGCAGCCAAGCGGAACTAGCGGGAGCTTCCGAGCAGTTCTTC. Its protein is CASSQAELAGASEQFF.

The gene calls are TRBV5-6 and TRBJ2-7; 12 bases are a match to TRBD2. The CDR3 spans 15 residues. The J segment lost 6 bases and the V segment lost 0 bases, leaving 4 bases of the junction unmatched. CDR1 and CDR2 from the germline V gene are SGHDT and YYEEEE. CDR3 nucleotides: TGTGCCAGCAGCTTGGCTAGCGGGGGGGCCCCCGAGCAGTACTTC. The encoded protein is CASSLASGGAPEQYF.

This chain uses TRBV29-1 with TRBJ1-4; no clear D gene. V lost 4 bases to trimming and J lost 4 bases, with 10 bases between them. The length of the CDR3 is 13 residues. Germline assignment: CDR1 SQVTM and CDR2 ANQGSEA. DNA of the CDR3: TGCAGCGTTGCACAGTCTTATAATGAAAAACTGTTTTTT. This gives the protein CSVAQSYNEKLFF.

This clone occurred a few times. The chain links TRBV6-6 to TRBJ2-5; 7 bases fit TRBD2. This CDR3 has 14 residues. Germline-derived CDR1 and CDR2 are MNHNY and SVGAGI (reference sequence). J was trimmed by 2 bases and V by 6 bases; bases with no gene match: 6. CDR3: CASSGTTSQETQYF. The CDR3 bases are TGTGCCAGCAGCGGGACTACTTCACAAGAGACCCAGTACTTC.

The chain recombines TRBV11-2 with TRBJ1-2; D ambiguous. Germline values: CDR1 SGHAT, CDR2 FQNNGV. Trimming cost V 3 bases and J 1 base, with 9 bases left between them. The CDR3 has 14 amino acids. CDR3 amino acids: CASSFGRINYGYTF. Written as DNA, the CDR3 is TGTGCCAGCAGCTTTGGGAGGATTAACTATGGCTACACCTTC.

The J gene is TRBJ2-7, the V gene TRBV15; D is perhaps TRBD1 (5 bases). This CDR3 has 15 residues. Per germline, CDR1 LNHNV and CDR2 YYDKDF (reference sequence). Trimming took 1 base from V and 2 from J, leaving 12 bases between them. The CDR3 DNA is TGTGCCACCAGCAGAGCGAGACAGTTGACCTACGAGCAGTACTTC. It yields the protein CATSRARQLTYEQYF.

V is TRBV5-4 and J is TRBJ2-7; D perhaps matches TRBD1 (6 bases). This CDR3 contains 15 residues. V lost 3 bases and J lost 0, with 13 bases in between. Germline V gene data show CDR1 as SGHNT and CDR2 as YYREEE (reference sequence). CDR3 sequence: CASSSDRKSSYEQYF. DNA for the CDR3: TGTGCCAGCAGCTCTGACAGGAAAAGCTCCTACGAGCAGTACTTC.